The TCR beta chain described here comes from a study of tumor and adjacent non-tumor tissue in lung cancer. At the level of the study: Samples averaged roughly 4 million productive TCRbeta reads each.

Germline CDR1 LGHNA, CDR2 YSLEER. The CDR3 is made up of 14 amino acids. This sample's RNA came from whole unsorted tissue. Chemotherapy-naive patients with new lung cancer underwent thoracic surgery in China, August–late 2014. Remarks on this clonotype: What it recognizes is unknown. The junction departs from the called germline gene at one end, perhaps through a read error.

Study conclusions and caveats: Compared with tumor, normal lung showed significantly lower TCR diversity.

TCRbeta libraries were built with three rounds of nested PCR, modified from ARM-PCR. TCRdb re-analysed the multiplex PCR reads in MiXCR, keeping a single row per CDR3 protein. The repertoire includes roughly 220,000 distinct CDR3 sequences, less than 80% of them detected once, and 25% sits in the top ten. This clonotype was obtained from a man aged 60 to 75 with non-small cell lung cancer. V usage is TRBV4-3 and J usage is TRBJ2-7; 7 nucleotides line up with TRBD1. What was sequenced was lung tumor tissue. CDR3 sequence reads: CASSQDLQGYEQHF. The CDR3 DNA reads as TGCGCCAGCAGCCAGGATCTACAGGGGTACGAGCAGCACTTC.